What follows is one T cell receptor beta chain and its context. The antigen is unknown. Exclusion of patients followed from uncontrolled infection, other autoimmune disease, pregnancy or lactation. This sample stems from a study of T cells in Graves' hyperthyroidism and ophthalmopathy. The source material, RNA transcripts, was used to amplify TCR beta CDR3 regions. The HTBI primer set drove a first-round RT-PCR of the TCR CDR3. A single record per CDR3 protein comes from TCRdb applying MiXCR to the multiplex PCR reads. The data contain 660,000 or so distinct CDR3 sequences, roughly 45% of them singletons. Regarding the study as a whole: Ophthalmopathy and stable hyperthyroidism were separated by a 13 V-J model.

Sequencing input: peripheral blood or thyroid tissue (not recorded which). The clonotype was recovered from an adult man with Graves' disease, either hyperthyroidism or ophthalmopathy (not recorded which).

The CDR3 here is CASSLGLRGTNEKLFF. The CDR3 nucleotides are TGTGCCAGCAGCTTAGGCCTCCGGGGAACTAATGAAAAACTGTTTTTT. V and J are TRBV7-8 and TRBJ1-4, with D uncertain. The germline gives CDR1 SGHVS, CDR2 FQNEAQ. The CDR3 loop spans 16 amino acids. V lost 1 base to trimming and J lost 1 base, with 10 bases between them. Supplemented by reference TRBV7-8 and TRBJ1-4, the full variable domain reads GAGVSQSPRYKVAKRGQDVALRCDPISGHVSLFWYQQALGQGPEFLTYFQNEAQLDKSGLPSDRFFAERPEGSVSTLKIQRTQQEDSAVYLCASSLGLRGTNEKLFFGSGTQLSVL.